This T cell receptor (beta chain) appears in the sequencing data of a study of beta chain features in type 1 diabetes. There are a few counts of this clone. The antigen remains undetermined. Study-level points and caveats: Individuals with type 1 diabetes displayed fewer insertions and more deletions at VDJ junctions. Among patients with Type 1 diabetes, TCRB CDR3s were moderately but significantly shorter in every one of the four CD4+ subsets.

Trimming shortened V by 4 bases and J by 1 base, and 11 bases separated the two germline ends. Germline-derived CDR1 and CDR2 are SQVTM and ANQGSEA. CDR3 size: 14 residues. TCRB transcripts that were expressed got sequenced, as all of the isolated RNA had been reverse transcribed. The protocol was immunoSEQ multiplex PCR, while the TCRdb copy is restricted to in-frame clones and leaves out a portion. Of approximately 600,000 clones in the sample, roughly 12% were seen once. The sequence was collected from a man aged 25 to 45 with type 1 diabetes. The sequencing input was naive CD4+ T cells from blood. The chain links TRBV29-1 to TRBJ1-3; TRBD1 is a possible D gene (5 bases). CDR3: CSVGDGLSGNTIYF. In DNA form, the CDR3 reads TGCAGCGTTGGGGACGGCTTGTCTGGAAACACCATATATTTT.